Listed below are T cell receptor beta chains from one sample, sequenced in a study of graft-versus-host responses after intestinal transplantation. Clones were read by immunoSEQ multiplex PCR, and TCRdb kept only the in-frame ones, dropping some. The sample lists around 19,000 clones; roughly 40% were seen once. The material sequenced was alloreactive CD4+ T cells from a mixed lymphocyte reaction culture, taken before transplantation. These receptors all come from a human patient who was an organ donor for intestinal transplantation. CDR3s include the opening cysteine and the closing phenylalanine or tryptophan. D genes are given only for firm matches. Rows may omit the clone size; those that give it use once, few, many or a size class.

D	V	size	J	DNA	CDR3
TRBD2	TRBV11-3	NA	TRBJ2-3	TGTGCCAGCAGCTTCCTGACGGGGGGACGCACAGATACGCAGTATTTT	CASSFLTGGRTDTQYF
TRBD2	TRBV27	NA	TRBJ2-3	TGTGCCAGCAGTTCCTTATATGGGTTTCAGCGGGAGAAATCGGCAGATACGCAGTATTTT	CASSSLYGFQREKSADTQYF
NA	TRBV18	NA	TRBJ2-5	TGTGCCAGCTCACCCGGTACAGGGCCCCAAGAGACCCAGTACTTC	CASSPGTGPQETQYF
NA	TRBV29-1	few	TRBJ2-7	TGCAGCGTTGAAGATCGCGGGCGGGAGCAGTACTTC	CSVEDRGREQYF
TRBD1	TRBV5-1	NA	TRBJ1-2	TGCGCCAGCAGCTTCTTACAGGGGCGGGATGGCTACACCTTC	CASSFLQGRDGYTF
NA	TRBV11-2	few	TRBJ2-7	TGTGCCAGCAGCTCTTGGGTGGGTCCCTACGAGCAGTACTTC	CASSSWVGPYEQYF
NA	TRBV2	NA	TRBJ2-1	TGTGCCAGCAGTGCCGGGACGGCGGTCTACAATGAGCAGTTCTTC	CASSAGTAVYNEQFF
TRBD2	TRBV11-2	NA	TRBJ2-7	TGTGCCAGCAGCTTAGAGCTAGCGGAGTCCTACGAGCAGTACTTC	CASSLELAESYEQYF
NA	TRBV7-9	NA	TRBJ2-1	TGTGCCAGCAGCTCCCCTTGGAAAGGGTGGAATGAGCAGTTCTTC	CASSSPWKGWNEQFF
NA	TRBV6-6	NA	TRBJ1-2	TGTGCCAGCAGTTTCCTCGGGAACTATGGCTACACCTTC	CASSFLGNYGYTF
NA	TRBV7-2	few	TRBJ2-5	TGTGCCAGCAGAACGACATCGTGGACCCAGTACTTC	CASRTTSWTQYF
NA	TRBV5-4	NA	TRBJ2-6	TGTGCCAGCAGCTTGCCAAAACAGGGTCCAGGGGCCAACGTCCTGACTTTC	CASSLPKQGPGANVLTF
NA	TRBV10-3	NA	TRBJ1-1	TGTGCCATCAGTGGTACAGGGCCAGCAGCTTTCTTT	CAISGTGPAAFF
NA	TRBV21-1	once	TRBJ2-5	TGTGCCAGCAGCCGGGGGGCCCACAGGGACGAACAAGAGACCCAGTACTTC	CASSRGAHRDEQETQYF
TRBD1	TRBV5-4	few	TRBJ2-2	TGTGCCAGCAGCTCCGGGACAGGGGGCGGAGGCACCGGGGAGCTGTTTTTT	CASSSGTGGGGTGELFF
TRBD2	TRBV5-4	few	TRBJ2-4	TGTGCCAGCAGCTTGGGCGGAGGGACTAGCGGGAGCGGGGCCAAAAACATTCAGTACTTC	CASSLGGGTSGSGAKNIQYF
NA	TRBV29-1	NA	TRBJ1-2	TGCAGCGTTGTTAGGGGAACTTATGGCTACACCTTC	CSVVRGTYGYTF
NA	TRBV19	few	TRBJ1-1	TGTGCCAGTAGCCCCACAGCAGGGACCACTGAAGCTTTCTTT	CASSPTAGTTEAFF
TRBD2	TRBV6-6	few	TRBJ2-5	TGTGCCAGCAGTCCCAGAAGGGCGGGAGCGGAGACCCAGTACTTC	CASSPRRAGAETQYF
NA	TRBV14	NA	TRBJ2-4	TGTGCCAGCAGCCAATATGGGAGTGGGGTTTTAGCCAAAAACATTCAGTACTTC	CASSQYGSGVLAKNIQYF
TRBD2	TRBV19	NA	TRBJ2-1	TGTGCCAGTAGTCCCCATCCTCGGGAGGGTGAGCAGTTCTTC	CASSPHPREGEQFF
TRBD1	TRBV18	NA	TRBJ1-5	TGTGCCAGCTCACCAGCTCAGGGACAGGGGCTGGGGCAGCCCCAGCATTTT	CASSPAQGQGLGQPQHF
NA	TRBV27	few	TRBJ2-3	TGTGCCAGCAGGCGGTGGTTCTCTGGCACAGATACGCAGTATTTT	CASRRWFSGTDTQYF
NA	TRBV19	NA	TRBJ2-7	TGTGCCACCAGGGGACTCCCTATTGACGAGCAGTACTTC	CATRGLPIDEQYF
NA	TRBV29-1	NA	TRBJ1-2	TGCAGCGTTGAAGCAGGCTACACCTTC	CSVEAGYTF
TRBD1	TRBV28	NA	TRBJ1-5	TGTGCCAGCAGGTTACAGGGGGATCAGCCCCAGCATTTT	CASRLQGDQPQHF
NA	TRBV28	NA	TRBJ1-4	TGTGCCAGCAATGGACGGGAAAAACTGTTTTTT	CASNGREKLFF
TRBD1	TRBV5-1	NA	TRBJ2-1	TGCGCCAGCAGCTCTTTAGACAGGGCCAACCCAGCAAACAATGAGCAGTTCTTC	CASSSLDRANPANNEQFF
NA	TRBV27	NA	TRBJ2-5	TGTGCCAGCAGTTATCAGTTACGAGAGACCCAGTACTTC	CASSYQLRETQYF
NA	TRBV7-2	medium-sized	TRBJ2-7	TGTGCCAGCAGCTTAAGGGGGGCCTACGAGCAGTACTTC	CASSLRGAYEQYF
NA	TRBV21-1	NA	TRBJ1-5	TGTGCCAGCAGCGGTGGGACCGCCCGAGGGGGGGGCAATCAGCCCCAGCATTTT	CASSGGTARGGGNQPQHF
NA	TRBV30	few	TRBJ2-1	TGTGCCTGGAGTGTACGGGTATGGGTTTGGAATGAGCAGTTCTTC	CAWSVRVWVWNEQFF
NA	TRBV11-2	medium-sized	TRBJ1-1	TGTGCCAGCAGCTTAGGGAGGACGGGTCTGGCTTTCTTT	CASSLGRTGLAFF
NA	TRBV11-2	NA	TRBJ1-2	TGTGCCAGCAGCGGACAGAACTATGGCTACACCTTC	CASSGQNYGYTF
NA	TRBV7-8	few	TRBJ2-1	TGTGCCAGCAGCTTAGAGGTGGCAGGGCAGTTCTTC	CASSLEVAGQFF
NA	TRBV6-8	NA	TRBJ2-1	TGTGCCAGCAGAGCATACAATGAGCAGTTCTTC	CASRAYNEQFF
TRBD1	TRBV30	medium-sized	TRBJ1-3	TGTGCCTGGAGCCGACAGGGGGCTGGAAACACCATATATTTT	CAWSRQGAGNTIYF
NA	TRBV6-1	NA	TRBJ2-7	TGTGCCAGCAGTCACATAGGGGGGGAGCAGTACTTC	CASSHIGGEQYF
TRBD1	TRBV5-6	NA	TRBJ1-1	TGTGCCAGCAAAAAATGGACAGGGGGCGTGTGGACTGAAGCTTTCTTT	CASKKWTGGVWTEAFF
NA	TRBV19	NA	TRBJ2-5	TGTGCCAGTAGTATAGCTCACAGCCAAGAGACCCAGTACTTC	CASSIAHSQETQYF
NA	TRBV9	NA	TRBJ1-1	TGTGCCAGCAGCGTATCTAGCAGGCCGAACACTGAAGCTTTCTTT	CASSVSSRPNTEAFF
NA	TRBV4-1	NA	TRBJ1-5	TGCGCCAGCAGCCAACACAGGGATCAGCCCCAGCATTTT	CASSQHRDQPQHF
TRBD2	TRBV28	NA	TRBJ2-7	TGTGCCAGCAGTTTTGCACTAGCGGGAACCTACGAGCAGTACTTC	CASSFALAGTYEQYF
NA	TRBV4-2	few	TRBJ2-7	TGTGCCAGCAGCCAAGACGGCAGGGCTGCCCCCTACGAGCAGTACTTC	CASSQDGRAAPYEQYF
NA	TRBV28	NA	TRBJ1-2	TGTGCCAGCCGGGCGCGGCATTATGGCTACACCTTC	CASRARHYGYTF
NA	TRBV19	once	TRBJ1-1	TGTGCCAGTAGTGGGAACACTGAAGCTTTCTTT	CASSGNTEAFF
NA	TRBV7-2	NA	TRBJ2-7	TGTGCCAGCAGCTTACGGACTTACTCGGGCGAGCAGTACTTC	CASSLRTYSGEQYF
TRBD2	TRBV9	few	TRBJ2-3	TGTGCCAGCAGCGTAGACCTAGCGGGCCATACGCAGTATTTT	CASSVDLAGHTQYF
TRBD1	TRBV28	NA	TRBJ2-1	TGTGCCAGCAGTCTCCCGGGACAGTACAATGAGCAGTTCTTC	CASSLPGQYNEQFF
TRBD1	TRBV30	NA	TRBJ1-2	TGTGCCTGGAGTGGGACAGGGGTTAGCTATGGCTACACCTTC	CAWSGTGVSYGYTF
NA	TRBV9	few	TRBJ1-1	TGTGCCAGCAGCGTCTCGCCCTGGGAGGTCGAAGCTTTCTTT	CASSVSPWEVEAFF